The 11 T cell receptor beta chains in this list originate from one sample, sequenced in a study of T-cell memory formation after mild COVID-19. TCRdb fed the 5' RACE reads into MiXCR, producing one record per CDR3 protein. This table holds roughly 620,000 distinct CDR3 sequences, about 20% found once. Sequenced sample: PBMCs or a T cell subset sorted from them (not recorded which). The receptors were gathered from an adult woman who had mild COVID-19 (a few samples of this study predate the infection). Cell type and time point are not known.

This chain's CDR3 is CASRTRGERWETQYF. The CDR3 region has the DNA TGTGCCAGCAGGACCAGGGGTGAGAGGTGGGAGACCCAGTACTTC. The rearrangement uses TRBV6-1 and TRBJ2-5; TRBD1 is a possible D gene (6 bases). Per the germline V gene, CDR1 is MNHNS and CDR2 is SASEGT. The ends were cut back, 6 bases at V and 5 bases at J, with 19 bases in the middle. CDR3 length: 15 residues.

The V call is TRBV7-9, the J call TRBJ1-1; D is possibly TRBD1 (6 bases). This CDR3 has 16 amino acids. Trimming took 3 bases from V and 2 from J, leaving 16 bases between them. Germline values: CDR1 SEHNR, CDR2 FQNEAQ (reference sequence). Written as DNA, the CDR3 is TGTGCCAGCAGCTTCCCCGAGACAGGAGATAACACTGAAGCTTTCTTT. Residues: CASSFPETGDNTEAFF.

The chain has TRBV4-1 and TRBJ1-5; TRBD1 is a possible D gene (6 bases). Trimming took off 2 bases at V and 5 bases at J, with 13 bases between the two ends. CDR3 length: 15 residues. Per germline, CDR1 MGHRA and CDR2 YSYEKL. CDR3 amino acids: CASSQLTGGDQPQHF. The CDR3 DNA is TGCGCCAGCAGCCAATTGACTGGGGGCGATCAGCCCCAGCATTTT.

This clonotype was seen more than once but under ten times. The V gene is TRBV12-5, the J gene TRBJ2-7, with 8 bases aligning to TRBD2. The CDR3 loop spans 13 amino acids. Per germline, CDR1 LGHNT and CDR2 FRNRAP. J lost 2 bases, V lost 7 bases, and 4 bases had no gene match. CDR3 amino acids: CASAQGLAYEQYF. CDR3 DNA: TGTGCTAGTGCCCAGGGACTAGCCTACGAGCAGTACTTC.

CDR3 sequence (DNA): TGTGCCAGCAGACGCGACGGAGGGGGGGCCAACGTCCTGACTTTC. This gives the protein CASRRDGGGANVLTF. The V gene is TRBV6-6, the J gene TRBJ2-6; D possibly corresponds to TRBD2 (6 bases). The length of the CDR3 is 15 residues. From germline, CDR1 is MNHNY and CDR2 SVGAGI (reference sequence). V gave up 6 bases and J gave up 4 bases, with 13 bases separating them.

With respect to this clonotype: An end of the junction differs from the germline gene, which may be a read error. In DNA, the CDR3 is TGCAGTGCTAGAGAGCGGAGGCCCGTACAACAACGCTCCTACAATGAGCAGTTATTC. Protein product: CSARERRPVQQRSYNEQLF. V and J are TRBV20-1 and TRBJ2-1; possibly TRBD2 for D (5 bases). The CDR3 covers 19 residues. From germline, CDR1 is DFQATT and CDR2 SNEGSKA (reference sequence).

This clonotype was seen more than once but under ten times. The J gene is TRBJ2-7, the V gene TRBV5-1; 7 nucleotides agree with TRBD2. Germline V gene sequence: CDR1 SGHRS, CDR2 YFSETQ. The CDR3 contains 14 residues. V lost 4 bases to trimming and J lost 1 base; unmatched junction nucleotides: 5. CDR3 protein: CASSPGEGSYEQYF. For the CDR3, the DNA is TGCGCCAGCAGCCCCGGGGAGGGGTCCTACGAGCAGTACTTC. Combining the CDR3 with reference TRBV5-1 and TRBJ2-7 gives the whole variable domain KAGVTQTPRYLIKTRGQQVTLSCSPISGHRSVSWYQQTPGQGLQFLFEYFSETQRNKGNFPGRFSGRQFSNSRSEMNVSTLELGDSALYLCASSPGEGSYEQYFGPGTRLTVT.

This clonotype was counted at least ten times. CDR3 residues: CASSSGGRAMNEQFF. The CDR3, as DNA: TGTGCCAGCAGTTCGGGCGGGAGGGCCATGAATGAGCAGTTCTTC. The chain employs TRBV12-3 or TRBV12-4 and TRBJ2-1; 9 bases map to TRBD2. The CDR3 runs 15 residues. Trimming at V came to 4 bases and at J to 7 bases, leaving 8 bases not matched to a gene.

The J gene is TRBJ1-1, the V gene TRBV7-9; D gene unclear. Germline CDR1 SEHNR, CDR2 FQNEAQ (reference sequence). Trimming removed 6 bases from V and 11 bases from J, with 13 bases in between. CDR3 length: 11 amino acids. DNA for the CDR3: TGTGCCAGCAGGATTGGGCTTGCTGCTTTCTTT. Translated: CASRIGLAAFF.

The chain has TRBV24-1 and TRBJ1-5; D uncertain. Germline CDR1 and CDR2: KGHDR and SFDVKD. Trimming shortened V by 1 base and J by 10 bases, and 10 bases separated the two germline ends. CDR3 length: 13 residues. This CDR3 reads CATSDFPIGPQHF. The CDR3 DNA reads TGTGCCACCAGTGATTTCCCGATAGGACCCCAGCATTTT.

This clonotype has a handful of counts. The V and J genes are TRBV7-9 and TRBJ2-1; TRBD1 matches at 7 bases. CDR1 is SEHNR, CDR2 FQNEAQ, per germline (reference sequence). J was trimmed by 7 bases and V by 1 base; bases with no gene match: 7. The CDR3 extends over 15 amino acids. The CDR3 DNA is TGTGCCAGCAGCTTAGGAGACAGGGCAAGTAATGAGCAGTTCTTC. It encodes CASSLGDRASNEQFF.